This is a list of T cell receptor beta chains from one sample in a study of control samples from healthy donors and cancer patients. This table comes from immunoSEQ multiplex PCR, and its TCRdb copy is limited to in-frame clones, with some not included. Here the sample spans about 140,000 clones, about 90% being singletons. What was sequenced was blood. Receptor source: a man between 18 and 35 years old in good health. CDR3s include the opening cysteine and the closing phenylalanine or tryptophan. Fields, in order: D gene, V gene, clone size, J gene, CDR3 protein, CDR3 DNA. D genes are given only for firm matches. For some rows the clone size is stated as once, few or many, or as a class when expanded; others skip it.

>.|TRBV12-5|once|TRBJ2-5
CASGSGVPGETQYF
TGTGCTAGTGGGTCCGGGGTCCCCGGAGAGACCCAGTACTTC
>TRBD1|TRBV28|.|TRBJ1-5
CASSQPGQGALALQPQHF
TGTGCCAGCAGTCAGCCGGGACAGGGGGCTCTGGCCCTTCAGCCCCAGCATTTT
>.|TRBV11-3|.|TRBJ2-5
CASSLGQQAEETQYF
TGTGCCAGCAGCTTAGGGCAGCAAGCGGAAGAGACCCAGTACTTC
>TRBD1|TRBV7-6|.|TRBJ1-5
CASSPEDRVGQPQHF
TGTGCCAGCAGCCCAGAGGACAGGGTCGGCCAGCCCCAGCATTTT
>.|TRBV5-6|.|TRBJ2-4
CASSLWHGDDIQYF
TGTGCCAGCAGCTTGTGGCACGGGGATGACATTCAGTACTTC
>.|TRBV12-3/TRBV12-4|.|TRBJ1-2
CASSEGLSYGYTF
TGTGCCAGCAGTGAGGGCCTTTCCTATGGCTACACCTTC
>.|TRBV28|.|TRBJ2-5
CASRVQGQETQYF
TGTGCCAGCAGGGTACAGGGACAAGAGACCCAGTACTTC
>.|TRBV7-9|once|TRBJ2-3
CASSLTSGGTDTQYF
TGTGCCAGCAGTCTGACTAGTGGGGGAACAGATACGCAGTATTTT
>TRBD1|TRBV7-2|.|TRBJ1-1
CASSLMSSGTALEAFF
TGTGCCAGCAGCTTAATGAGTAGCGGGACAGCACTTGAAGCTTTCTTT
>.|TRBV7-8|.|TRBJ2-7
CASSLRQDGVSSYEQYF
TGTGCCAGCAGCTTACGGCAGGACGGAGTAAGTTCCTACGAGCAGTACTTC
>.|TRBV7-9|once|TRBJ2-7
CASSLEGFSYEQYF
TGTGCCAGCAGCTTAGAGGGATTCTCCTACGAGCAGTACTTC
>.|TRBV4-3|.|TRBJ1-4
CASSPRAAGGSEEKLFF
TGCGCCAGCAGCCCCCGTGCGGCCGGGGGCTCGGAGGAAAAACTGTTTTTT
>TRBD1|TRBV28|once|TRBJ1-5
CASSLWAGGVRNQPQHF
TGTGCCAGCAGTTTATGGGCAGGGGGCGTGCGCAATCAGCCCCAGCATTTT
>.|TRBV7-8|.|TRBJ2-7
CASSYTRVSAYEQYF
TGTGCCAGCAGCTATACTAGGGTGTCGGCCTACGAGCAGTACTTC
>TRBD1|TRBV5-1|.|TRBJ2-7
CASSLGTGHRGAYEQYF
TGCGCCAGCAGCTTGGGGACAGGGCACAGGGGGGCCTACGAGCAGTACTTC
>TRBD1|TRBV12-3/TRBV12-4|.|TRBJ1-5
CASSGTANQPQHF
TGTGCCAGCAGTGGGACAGCCAATCAGCCCCAGCATTTT